These 12 T cell receptor beta chains came from one sample sequenced in a study of T cells in Graves' hyperthyroidism and ophthalmopathy. Amplification of TCR beta CDR3 regions was performed using RNA transcripts as template. The HTBI set primed first-round TCR CDR3 RT-PCR. MiXCR was run by TCRdb on the multiplex PCR reads, yielding one entry per CDR3 protein. This sample yields about 520,000 distinct CDR3 sequences, of which about 24% are seen a single time; 11% belongs to the top ten. The specimen was blood. Source of these receptors: a woman in her 30s with Graves' ophthalmopathy.

This clonotype has at least ten counts. The chain carries TRBV27 and TRBJ2-7, with D hard to call. The CDR3 has 13 amino acids. The V and J ends lost 5 bases and 1 base respectively, with 9 bases between them. Germline V gene data show CDR1 as MNHEY and CDR2 as SMNVEV (reference sequence). CDR3 nucleotide sequence: TGTGCCAGCAGTACCCAAGGATCCTACGAGCAGTACTTC. The encoded protein is CASSTQGSYEQYF.

This clonotype was seen once. The chain links TRBV7-3 to TRBJ2-2; D is uncertain. From germline, CDR1 is SGHTA and CDR2 FQGTGA. V was shortened by 0 bases and J by 6 bases, with 11 bases between the two germline ends. The CDR3 sequence is 15 residues long. The CDR3 region has the DNA TGTGCCAGCAGCTTAACGGCTGGGGTGGCCGGGGAGCTGTTTTTT. Its translation is CASSLTAGVAGELFF.

V usage is TRBV25-1 and J usage is TRBJ1-4; D gene uncertain. CDR1 and CDR2 from the germline V gene are MGHDK and SYGVNS. V was pared by 1 base and J by 5 bases, with 11 bases between. There are 15 residues in the CDR3. The chain's CDR3 is CASSELTGINEKLFF. In nucleotides, the CDR3 is TGTGCCAGCAGTGAATTGACGGGGATCAATGAAAAACTGTTTTTT. The full variable domain, in which reference TRBV25-1 and TRBJ1-4 provide the parts outside the CDR3, is EADIYQTPRYLVIGTGKKITLECSQTMGHDKMYWYQQDPGMELHLIHYSYGVNSTEKGDLSSESTVSRIRTEHFPLTLESARPSHTSQYLCASSELTGINEKLFFGSGTQLSVL.

This clonotype was seen only a few times. The chain has TRBV6-1 and TRBJ1-1, with TRBD1 as a possible D gene (5 bases). The germline gives CDR1 MNHNS, CDR2 SASEGT. Trimming removed 6 bases from V and 4 bases from J, with 15 bases in between. This CDR3 contains 14 residues. CDR3 coding DNA: TGTGCCAGCAGCGGGCAGAGGAGGGGCACTGAAGCTTTCTTT. This translates into CASSGQRRGTEAFF.

This chain uses TRBV15 with TRBJ2-7, with TRBD1 as a possible D gene (6 bases). CDR3 length equals 14 residues. Germline CDR1 reads LNHNV; CDR2 reads YYDKDF (reference sequence). Trimming stripped 1 base from V and 4 bases from J, with 11 bases between. DNA for the CDR3: TGTGCCACCAGCAGAGGCAGGGGCACGTACGAGCAGTACTTC. It specifies CATSRGRGTYEQYF.

This clonotype was found many times. The chain uses TRBV9 and TRBJ2-6; the D is unclear. Between the trimmed V and J ends, which lost 2 bases and 0 bases, there was a span of 6 bases. Germline V gene lookup returns CDR1 SGDLS and CDR2 YYNGEE. This CDR3 comprises 15 residues. The CDR3 here is CASSVRPSGANVLTF. The CDR3 DNA reads TGTGCCAGCAGCGTCCGACCCTCTGGGGCCAACGTCCTGACTTTC. Full variable domain (remainder filled in from reference TRBV9 and TRBJ2-6): DSGVTQTPKHLITATGQRVTLRCSPRSGDLSVYWYQQSLDQGLQFLIQYYNGEERAKGNILERFSAQQFPDLHSELNLSSLELGDSALYFCASSVRPSGANVLTFGAGSRLTVL.

Written as DNA, the CDR3 is TGTGCCAGCAGTTACGGTATGAAGGCCTACGAGCAGTACTTC. Protein sequence: CASSYGMKAYEQYF. The chain has TRBV6-5 and TRBJ2-7; unclear D gene. This CDR3 comprises 14 residues. The V gene lost 2 bases and the J gene lost 2 bases, with 10 bases spanning the gap. The germline V gene has CDR1 MNHEY and CDR2 SVGAGI.

This clonotype occurred many times. V is TRBV6-1 and J is TRBJ2-7, with D uncertain. The germline CDR1 and CDR2 sequences are MNHNS and SASEGT. The CDR3 sequence is 13 residues long. V lost 4 bases, J lost 0 bases, and 7 bases lay in between. CDR3 sequence: CASSVQSSYEQYF. CDR3 bases: TGTGCCAGCAGTGTACAGAGCTCCTACGAGCAGTACTTC.

CDR3 in DNA: TGTGCCAGCAGTTTTTGGGCCGGGGTAACGAACACCGGGGAGCTGTTTTTT. Residues: CASSFWAGVTNTGELFF. The chain combines TRBV12-3 or TRBV12-4 with TRBJ2-2; a possible D gene is TRBD2 (5 bases). V was pared by 3 bases and J by 0 bases, with 14 bases between. The CDR3 is 17 amino acids.

V usage is TRBV4-3 and J usage is TRBJ2-1, with a tentative D call TRBD2 (6 bases). Trimming cost V 6 bases and J 4 bases, with 16 bases left between them. The length of the CDR3 is 15 residues. In germline, CDR1 is LGHNA, CDR2 YSLEER. CDR3: CASRRGYGSYNEQFF. For the CDR3, the DNA is TGCGCCAGCAGAAGGGGATACGGGAGTTACAATGAGCAGTTCTTC.

A few counts support this clonotype. The chain uses TRBV12-3 or TRBV12-4 and TRBJ2-7; the D gene is possibly TRBD1 (5 bases). Trimming shortened V by 7 bases and J by 2 bases, and 15 bases separated the two germline ends. The CDR3 spans 14 residues. This CDR3 reads CASTRQDSPYEQYF. CDR3 sequence (DNA): TGTGCCAGCACCCGTCAAGACAGTCCCTACGAGCAGTACTTC.

V gene TRBV27 combines with J gene TRBJ1-2, with 12 nucleotides matching TRBD1. Germline V lookup: CDR1 MNHEY, CDR2 SMNVEV (reference sequence). The length of the CDR3 is 16 residues. V dropped 3 bases and J dropped 5; count of bases not matched to a gene: 7. CDR3 DNA sequence: TGTGCCAGCAGTTTCGGATCGGGACAGGGGGCATATGGCTACACCTTC. Its translation: CASSFGSGQGAYGYTF.